This record concerns one TCR beta chain sequence. The data derive from a study of control samples from healthy donors and cancer patients. The CDR3 has 15 residues. Germline V gene data show CDR1 as MNHNY and CDR2 as SVGAGI (reference sequence). Between the trimmed V and J ends, which lost 4 bases and 3 bases, there was a span of 15 bases. The assay was immunoSEQ multiplex PCR, and TCRdb's table has in-frame clones only and misses some. The repertoire includes almost 90,000 clones, 85% to 90% of them detected once, and over 2% sits in the top ten. The chain is built from TRBV6-6 and TRBJ2-5; perhaps TRBD1 as D (5 bases). The source is a woman aged 40 to 50 in good health. The sequenced material came from blood. The DNA of the CDR3 is TGTGCCAGCAGTTTCCCTAGGGGAAACGAAGAGACCCAGTACTTC. This translates into CASSFPRGNEETQYF.